The TCR beta chain under discussion was sequenced for a study of beta chain features in type 1 diabetes. Isolated RNA was reverse transcribed in full, so expressed TCRB transcripts were sequenced. Reads from naive, central memory and regulatory T cell samples averaged about 3.3 million. The table came from immunoSEQ multiplex PCR; TCRdb's copy has only in-frame clones and leaves some out. This sample has 240,000 or so clones; 55% to 70% occur once, and the top ten carry around 0.057%. One heparinised blood draw averaging around 120 mL was given by each donor. Study-wide results and caveats: Junctions at VDJ sites from type 1 diabetes patients had fewer insertions and more deletions.

This CDR3 region has 12 residues. Between the trimmed V and J ends, which lost 6 bases and 4 bases, there was a span of 6 bases. The germline CDR1 and CDR2 sequences are MNHEY and SVGAGI. On this clone: Its target is unknown.

The chain carries TRBV6-5 and TRBJ2-2; D gene unclear. The source material was naive CD4+ T cells from blood. This TCR was recovered from a man younger than 40 in good health. The CDR3 reads CASRTTTGELFF. The CDR3 coding sequence is TGTGCCAGCAGGACAACCACCGGGGAGCTGTTTTTT.